A selection of T cell receptor beta chains follows, all from one sample in a study of cytomegalovirus exposure and HLA in healthy donors. Assay used: immunoSEQ multiplex PCR; TCRdb lists only in-frame clones, some missing. This sample yields under 250,000 clones, of which around 73% are seen a single time; around 3.9% belongs to the top ten. Sequencing input: PBMCs. The receptors here all came from a male donor in good health and CMV-seronegative. The CDR3 runs from the conserved cysteine through the conserved F or W. A D gene is named only where the DNA matches it firmly. Clone size is stated in some rows and not others, as once, few, many or a class when expanded.

>TRBJ1-1|NA|TRBV10-3|many
CAIRDTGRGNTEAFF
TGTGCCATCAGGGACACAGGGCGTGGGAACACTGAAGCTTTCTTT
>TRBJ2-7|NA|TRBV6-1|NA
CASSVRTESSYEQYF
TGTGCCAGCAGTGTTAGGACAGAGAGCTCCTACGAGCAGTACTTC
>TRBJ1-3|TRBD1|TRBV28|NA
CASSSRQGRNTIYF
TGTGCCAGCAGTTCCAGACAGGGAAGAAACACCATATATTTT
>TRBJ2-7|TRBD1|TRBV15|NA
CATSRLDRDEQYF
TGTGCCACCAGCAGACTAGACAGGGACGAGCAGTACTTC
>TRBJ2-7|NA|TRBV15|NA
CATSLPDLTRQEQYF
TGTGCCACCAGCTTGCCGGACCTGACTAGGCAAGAGCAGTACTTC
>TRBJ1-5|TRBD1|TRBV6-1|NA
CASSRTGGGGQPQHF
TGTGCCAGCAGTCGCACAGGGGGCGGGGGTCAGCCCCAGCATTTT
>TRBJ2-7|TRBD2|TRBV28|NA
CASLTSGRSYEQYF
TGTGCCAGCCTGACTAGCGGGCGTTCCTACGAGCAGTACTTC
>TRBJ1-1|TRBD1|TRBV7-3|NA
CASSSGTGGTEAFF
TGTGCCAGCAGCTCAGGGACAGGGGGCACTGAAGCTTTCTTT
>TRBJ1-2|NA|TRBV6-1|NA
CASSELTANYGYTF
TGTGCCAGCAGTGAGTTGACAGCTAACTATGGCTACACCTTC
>TRBJ2-1|TRBD2|TRBV28|NA
CASSGSGSSYNEQFF
TGTGCCAGCAGTGGTAGCGGGAGCTCCTACAATGAGCAGTTCTTC
>TRBJ1-1|NA|TRBV2|NA
CASSQIGRGTEAFF
TGTGCCAGCAGTCAGATTGGGCGGGGCACTGAAGCTTTCTTT
>TRBJ2-7|NA|TRBV28|NA
CASSLRGIYEQYF
TGTGCCAGCAGTTTACGTGGCATCTACGAGCAGTACTTC
>TRBJ2-3|TRBD2|TRBV2|NA
CASSEELAIPPTQYF
TGTGCCAGCAGTGAAGAACTAGCGATCCCCCCCACGCAGTATTTT
>TRBJ1-1|NA|TRBV7-6|NA
CASSLEVGQGAFF
TGTGCCAGCAGCTTAGAGGTAGGCCAGGGAGCTTTCTTT
>TRBJ1-3|NA|TRBV6-5|NA
CASSYQGRGGNTIYF
TGTGCCAGCAGTTACCAGGGCAGGGGTGGAAACACCATATATTTT
>TRBJ2-7|NA|TRBV15|once
CATSRSQGLFEQYF
TGTGCCACCAGCAGATCACAGGGCCTATTCGAGCAGTACTTC
>TRBJ1-2|NA|TRBV4-2|few
CASSQEGGDDGYTF
TGTGCCAGCAGCCAAGAGGGCGGGGACGATGGCTACACCTTC
>TRBJ2-1|TRBD2|TRBV5-1|NA
CASSLGTSGHNEQFF
TGCGCCAGCAGCCTCGGGACTAGCGGGCACAATGAGCAGTTCTTC
>TRBJ2-2|NA|TRBV2|NA
CASSDYRTITGELFF
TGTGCCAGCAGTGATTACAGGACCATAACCGGGGAGCTGTTTTTT
>TRBJ2-1|TRBD2|TRBV19|NA
CASSISRTSGTNNEQFF
TGTGCCAGTAGTATATCTAGGACTAGCGGGACGAACAATGAGCAGTTCTTC
>TRBJ2-1|NA|TRBV5-1|NA
CASSITTLSEQFF
TGCGCCAGCAGCATCACCACCCTTAGCGAGCAGTTCTTC
>TRBJ1-1|NA|TRBV19|NA
CASSIGPGSGTEAFF
TGTGCCAGTAGTATAGGACCCGGGTCGGGCACTGAAGCTTTCTTT
>TRBJ1-5|NA|TRBV5-6|few
CASSILQGGVNQPQHF
TGTGCCAGCAGCATACTACAAGGAGGAGTGAATCAGCCCCAGCATTTT
>TRBJ2-7|NA|TRBV28|NA
CASSLGSPIYEQYF
TGTGCCAGCAGTCTCGGGAGCCCTATCTACGAGCAGTACTTC
>TRBJ2-2|NA|TRBV2|NA
CASRGGQTNTGELFF
TGTGCCAGCAGAGGAGGACAGACGAACACCGGGGAGCTGTTTTTT
>TRBJ1-4|TRBD1|TRBV5-8|NA
CASSLEGTGGEKLFF
TGTGCCAGCAGCTTGGAAGGGACAGGGGGTGAAAAACTGTTTTTT
>TRBJ2-3|NA|TRBV13|NA
CASSLGLPGPVDTQYF
TGTGCCAGCAGCTTAGGCCTCCCGGGTCCGGTAGATACGCAGTATTTT
>TRBJ1-1|NA|TRBV14|NA
CASSPLGGRTEAFF
TGTGCCAGCAGCCCCCTGGGTGGGCGCACTGAGGCTTTCTTT
>TRBJ1-5|NA|TRBV7-8|few
CASSLNSGNQPQHF
TGTGCCAGCAGCTTAAATAGTGGCAATCAGCCCCAGCATTTT
>TRBJ2-3|TRBD1|TRBV6-1|NA
CASGWTGGNTDTQYF
TGTGCCAGCGGCTGGACAGGGGGAAACACAGATACGCAGTATTTT
>TRBJ1-2|TRBD1|TRBV7-8|NA
CASSRGTGGLQNYGYTF
TGTGCCAGCAGCCGTGGGACAGGGGGGCTTCAGAACTATGGCTACACCTTC
>TRBJ2-7|NA|TRBV5-1|NA
CASSSDPGQGSSEGEYEQYF
TGCGCCAGCAGCTCCGATCCGGGACAAGGATCCTCGGAAGGAGAATACGAGCAGTACTTC